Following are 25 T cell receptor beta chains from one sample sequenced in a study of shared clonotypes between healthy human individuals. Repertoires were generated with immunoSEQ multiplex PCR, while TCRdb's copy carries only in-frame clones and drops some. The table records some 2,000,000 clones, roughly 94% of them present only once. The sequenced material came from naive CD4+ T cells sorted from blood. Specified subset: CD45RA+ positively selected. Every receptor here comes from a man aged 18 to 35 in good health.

The CDR3 nucleotides read TGTGCCAGCAGCTTAGCGCCTAGCGGAGCCTACGAGCAGTACTTC. The encoded protein is CASSLAPSGAYEQYF. V gene TRBV7-2 combines with J gene TRBJ2-7; 7 nucleotides align to TRBD2. CDR3 size: 15 residues. V dropped 0 bases and J dropped 2; count of bases not matched to a gene: 4. CDR1 and CDR2 from the germline V gene are SGHTA and FQGNSA.

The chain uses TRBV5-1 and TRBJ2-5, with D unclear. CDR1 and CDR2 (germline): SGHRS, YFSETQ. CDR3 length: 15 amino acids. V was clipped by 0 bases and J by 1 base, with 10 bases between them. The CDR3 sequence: CASSLGETIQETQYF. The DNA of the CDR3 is TGCGCCAGCAGCTTGGGGGAAACTATCCAAGAGACCCAGTACTTC.

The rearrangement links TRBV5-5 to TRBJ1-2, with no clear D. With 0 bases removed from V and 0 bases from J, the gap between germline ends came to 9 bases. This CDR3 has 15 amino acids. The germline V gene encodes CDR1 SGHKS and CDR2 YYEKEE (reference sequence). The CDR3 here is CASSLAADTNYGYTF. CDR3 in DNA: TGTGCCAGCAGCTTGGCCGCAGATACTAACTATGGCTACACCTTC.

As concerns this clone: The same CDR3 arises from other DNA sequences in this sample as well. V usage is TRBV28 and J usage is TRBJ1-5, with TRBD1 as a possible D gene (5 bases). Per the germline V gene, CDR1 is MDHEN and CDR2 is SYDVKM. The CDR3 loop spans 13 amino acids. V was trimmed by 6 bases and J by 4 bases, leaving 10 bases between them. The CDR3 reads CASSRVGNQPQHF. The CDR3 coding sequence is TGTGCCAGCAGCAGGGTAGGTAATCAGCCCCAGCATTTT.

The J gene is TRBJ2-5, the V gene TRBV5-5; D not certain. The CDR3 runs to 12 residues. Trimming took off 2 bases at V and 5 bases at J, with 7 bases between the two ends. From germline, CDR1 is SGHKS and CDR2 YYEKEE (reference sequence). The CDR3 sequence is CASSLSSETQYF. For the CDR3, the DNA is TGTGCCAGCAGCTTATCGTCGGAGACCCAGTACTTC.

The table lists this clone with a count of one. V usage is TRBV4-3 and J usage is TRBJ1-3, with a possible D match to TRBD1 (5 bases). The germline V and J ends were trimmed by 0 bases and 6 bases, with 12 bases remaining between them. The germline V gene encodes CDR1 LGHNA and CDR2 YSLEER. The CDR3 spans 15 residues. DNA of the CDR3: TGCGCCAGCAGCCAAGAGGCCCAGGGAATAAACACCATATATTTT. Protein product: CASSQEAQGINTIYF.

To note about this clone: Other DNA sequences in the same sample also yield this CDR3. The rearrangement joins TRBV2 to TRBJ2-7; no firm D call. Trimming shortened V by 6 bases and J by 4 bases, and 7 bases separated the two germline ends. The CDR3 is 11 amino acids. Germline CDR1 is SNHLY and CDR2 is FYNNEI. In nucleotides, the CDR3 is TGTGCCAGCAGCGAAAAGTACGAGCAGTACTTC. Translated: CASSEKYEQYF.

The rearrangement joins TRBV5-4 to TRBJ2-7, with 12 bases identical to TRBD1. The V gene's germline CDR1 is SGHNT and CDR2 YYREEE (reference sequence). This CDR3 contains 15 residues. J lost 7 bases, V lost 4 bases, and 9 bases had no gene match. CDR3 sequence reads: CASSGDRDRGREQYF. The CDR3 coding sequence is TGTGCCAGCAGCGGGGACCGGGACAGGGGGCGTGAGCAGTACTTC.

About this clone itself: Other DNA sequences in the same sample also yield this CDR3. The CDR3 spells CASSPRANYGYTF. In nucleotides, the CDR3 is TGTGCCAGCAGCCCTCGGGCGAACTATGGCTACACCTTC. The chain employs TRBV27 and TRBJ1-2; D is unclear. From germline, CDR1 is MNHEY and CDR2 SMNVEV (reference sequence). V was pared by 6 bases and J by 2 bases, with 10 bases between. The CDR3 sequence is 13 residues long.

The CDR3 protein is CASSLDRQSFYEQYF. The CDR3 DNA sequence: TGTGCCAGCAGCTTAGATCGACAGTCATTCTACGAGCAGTACTTC. The chain links TRBV11-1 to TRBJ2-7, with D perhaps TRBD1 (5 bases). The CDR3 extends over 15 amino acids. The germline V gene encodes CDR1 SGHAT and CDR2 FQDESV (reference sequence). V was pared by 1 base and J by 3 bases, with 13 bases between. Based on the CDR3 plus reference TRBV11-1 and TRBJ2-7, the full variable domain is EAEVAQSPRYKITEKSQAVAFWCDPISGHATLYWYRQILGQGPELLVQFQDESVVDDSQLPKDRFSAERLKGVDSTLKIQPAELGDSAMYLCASSLDRQSFYEQYFGPGTRLTVT.

CDR3 bases: TGTGCCATCAGTGAAGAGCCAGGGCAAGAGACCCAGTACTTC. It codes for CAISEEPGQETQYF. The chain has TRBV10-3 and TRBJ2-5; D may be TRBD1 (5 bases). V dropped 3 bases and J dropped 2 bases, with 10 bases sitting between them. Germline V gene data show CDR1 as ENHRY and CDR2 as SYGVKD. The CDR3 is 14 amino acids.

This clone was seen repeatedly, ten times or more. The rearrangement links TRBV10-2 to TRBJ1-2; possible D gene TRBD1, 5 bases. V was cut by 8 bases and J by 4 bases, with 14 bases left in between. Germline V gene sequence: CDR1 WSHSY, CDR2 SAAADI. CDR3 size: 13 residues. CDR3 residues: CASSFGAVYGYTF. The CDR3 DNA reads TGCGCCAGCTCATTTGGGGCAGTCTATGGCTACACCTTC.

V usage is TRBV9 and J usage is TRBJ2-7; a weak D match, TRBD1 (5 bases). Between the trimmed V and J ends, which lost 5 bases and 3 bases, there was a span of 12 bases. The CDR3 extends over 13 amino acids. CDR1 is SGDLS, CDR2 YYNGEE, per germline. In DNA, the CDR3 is TGTGCCAGCAGTTTACAGGACGGCTACGAGCAGTACTTC. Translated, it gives CASSLQDGYEQYF. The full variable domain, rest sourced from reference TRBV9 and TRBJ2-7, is DSGVTQTPKHLITATGQRVTLRCSPRSGDLSVYWYQQSLDQGLQFLIQYYNGEERAKGNILERFSAQQFPDLHSELNLSSLELGDSALYFCASSLQDGYEQYFGPGTRLTVT.

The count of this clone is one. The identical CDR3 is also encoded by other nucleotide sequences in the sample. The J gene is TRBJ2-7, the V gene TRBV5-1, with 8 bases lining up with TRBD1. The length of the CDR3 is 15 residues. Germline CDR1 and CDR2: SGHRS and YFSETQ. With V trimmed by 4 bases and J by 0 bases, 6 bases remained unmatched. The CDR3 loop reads CASSAGQGSSYEQYF. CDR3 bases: TGCGCCAGCAGCGCCGGACAGGGAAGCTCCTACGAGCAGTACTTC.

CDR3 bases: TGTGCCAGCTCACCACCGATACTAGACCAGGTGCAGTTCTTC. Translating it yields CASSPPILDQVQFF. The genes are TRBV18 and TRBJ2-1, with D tentatively TRBD2 (5 bases). This CDR3 is 14 amino acids long. With 0 bases removed from V and 12 bases from J, the gap between germline ends came to 15 bases. The germline CDR1 and CDR2 sequences are KGHSH and LQKENI.

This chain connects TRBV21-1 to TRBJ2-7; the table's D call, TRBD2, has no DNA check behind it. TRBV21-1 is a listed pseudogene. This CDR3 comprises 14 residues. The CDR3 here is CASSMRPTDYEQYF. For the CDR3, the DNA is TGTGCCAGCAGCATGCGGCCCACCGACTACGAGCAGTACTTC.

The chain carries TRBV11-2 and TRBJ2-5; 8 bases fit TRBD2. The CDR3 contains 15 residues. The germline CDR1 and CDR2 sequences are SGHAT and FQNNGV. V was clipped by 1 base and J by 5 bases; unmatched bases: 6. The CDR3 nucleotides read TGTGCCAGCAGCTTAGCTCGGGAGGGCCTCGAGACCCAGTACTTC. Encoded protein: CASSLAREGLETQYF.

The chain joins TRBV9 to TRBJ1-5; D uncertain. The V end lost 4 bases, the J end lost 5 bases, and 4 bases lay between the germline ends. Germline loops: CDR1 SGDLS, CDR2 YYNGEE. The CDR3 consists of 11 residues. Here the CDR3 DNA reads TGTGCCAGCAGCCCTCATCAGCCCCAGCATTTT. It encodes CASSPHQPQHF.

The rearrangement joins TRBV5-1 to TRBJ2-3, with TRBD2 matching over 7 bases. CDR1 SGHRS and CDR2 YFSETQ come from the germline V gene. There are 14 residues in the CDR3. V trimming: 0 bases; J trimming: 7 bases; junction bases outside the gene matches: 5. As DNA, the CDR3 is TGCGCCAGCAGCTTGGAGCCTAGCGGCTATACGCAGTATTTT. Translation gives CASSLEPSGYTQYF.

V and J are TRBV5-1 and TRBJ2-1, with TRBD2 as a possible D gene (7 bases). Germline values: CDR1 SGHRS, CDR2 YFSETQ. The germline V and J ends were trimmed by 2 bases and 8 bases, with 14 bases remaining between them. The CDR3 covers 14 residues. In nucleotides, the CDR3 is TGCGCCAGCAGCTTAGGGGGGGCCTCACATGAGCAGTTCTTC. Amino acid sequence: CASSLGGASHEQFF. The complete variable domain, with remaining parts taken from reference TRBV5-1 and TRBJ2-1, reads KAGVTQTPRYLIKTRGQQVTLSCSPISGHRSVSWYQQTPGQGLQFLFEYFSETQRNKGNFPGRFSGRQFSNSRSEMNVSTLELGDSALYLCASSLGGASHEQFFGPGTRLTVL.

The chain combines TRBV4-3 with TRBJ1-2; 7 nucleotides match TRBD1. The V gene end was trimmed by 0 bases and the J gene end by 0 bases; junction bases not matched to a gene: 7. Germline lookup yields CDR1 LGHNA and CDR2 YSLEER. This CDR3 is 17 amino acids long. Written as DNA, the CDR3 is TGCGCCAGCAGCCAAGATTATCCAGGACAGGCTAACTATGGCTACACCTTC. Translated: CASSQDYPGQANYGYTF.

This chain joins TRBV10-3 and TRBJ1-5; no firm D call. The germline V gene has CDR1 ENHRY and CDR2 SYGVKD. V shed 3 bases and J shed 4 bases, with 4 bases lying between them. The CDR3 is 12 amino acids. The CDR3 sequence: CAISDTNQPQHF. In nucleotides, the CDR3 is TGTGCCATCAGTGATACGAATCAGCCCCAGCATTTT.

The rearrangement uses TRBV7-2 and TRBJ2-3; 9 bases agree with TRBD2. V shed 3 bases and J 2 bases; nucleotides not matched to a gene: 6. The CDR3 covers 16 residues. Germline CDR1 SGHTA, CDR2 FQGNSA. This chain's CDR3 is CASSFLAGENTDTQYF. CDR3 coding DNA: TGTGCCAGCAGCTTCTTAGCGGGGGAGAACACAGATACGCAGTATTTT.

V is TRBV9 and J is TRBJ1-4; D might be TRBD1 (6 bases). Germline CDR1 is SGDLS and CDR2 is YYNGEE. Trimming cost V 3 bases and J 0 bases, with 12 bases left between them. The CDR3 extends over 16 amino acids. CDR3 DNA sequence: TGTGCCAGCAGCGGGGGGCAGGACGCAACTAATGAAAAACTGTTTTTT. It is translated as CASSGGQDATNEKLFF.

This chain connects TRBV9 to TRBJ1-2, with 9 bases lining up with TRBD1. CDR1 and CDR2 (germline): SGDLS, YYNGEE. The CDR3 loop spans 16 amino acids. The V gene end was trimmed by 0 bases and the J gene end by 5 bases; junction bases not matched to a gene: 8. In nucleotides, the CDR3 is TGTGCCAGCAGCGTAGGCTCCGGGACAGGGCCTTATGGCTACACCTTC. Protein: CASSVGSGTGPYGYTF.